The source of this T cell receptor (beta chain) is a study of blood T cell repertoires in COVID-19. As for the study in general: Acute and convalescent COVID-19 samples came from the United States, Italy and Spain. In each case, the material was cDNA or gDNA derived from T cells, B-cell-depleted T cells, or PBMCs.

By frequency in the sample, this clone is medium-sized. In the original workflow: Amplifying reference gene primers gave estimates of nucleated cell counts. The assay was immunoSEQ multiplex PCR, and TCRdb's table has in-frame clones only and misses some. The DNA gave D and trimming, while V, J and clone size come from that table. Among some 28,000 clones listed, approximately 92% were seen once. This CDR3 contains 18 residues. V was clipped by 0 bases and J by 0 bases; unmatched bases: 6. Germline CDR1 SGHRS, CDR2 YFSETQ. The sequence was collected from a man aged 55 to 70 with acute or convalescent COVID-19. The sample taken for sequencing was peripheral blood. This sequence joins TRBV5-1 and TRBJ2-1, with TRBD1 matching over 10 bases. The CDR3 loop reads CASSLEGTGVTSYNEQFF. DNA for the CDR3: TGCGCCAGCAGCTTGGAAGGGACAGGGGTAACCTCCTACAATGAGCAGTTCTTC.